This TCR beta chain was sequenced for a study of blood T cells in healthy people across ages. Study conclusions and caveats: Measured against age, TCR beta diversity per million T cells decreased in a roughly linear manner. Changes in expanded clonotypes were possibly confounded, as the CMV status of donors was unknown.

Sample-barcoded 5' priming and a J-beta primer mix drove a second PCR of 7 to 11 cycles. TCRdb independently ran MiXCR on the 5' RACE reads; one entry per CDR3 protein. There are 730,000 or so distinct CDR3 sequences in the sample; roughly 43% occur only once, and 20% lies in the top ten. The length of the CDR3 is 14 residues. V was cut by 10 bases and J by 4 bases, with 17 bases left in between. The germline V gene has CDR1 MNHEY and CDR2 SVGEGT. This clonotype was counted at least ten times. No antigen is known for it. The source is a woman between 55 and 75 years old in good health. The V gene is TRBV6-2 or TRBV6-3, the J gene TRBJ2-1; TRBD1 is a possible D gene (6 bases). Material: blood. This CDR3 reads CATYPRQAYNEQFF. CDR3 in DNA: TGTGCCACATACCCGAGACAGGCTTACAATGAGCAGTTCTTC.